The rows below give T cell receptor beta chains drawn from one sample of a study of regulatory T cells in long-lasting Graves disease. In TCRdb, the multiplex PCR reads were re-called with MiXCR into one record per CDR3 protein. The top ten hold around 12% of the sample, which has hundreds of thousands of distinct CDR3 sequences, approximately 16% seen once. The sample was also linked to a second study, of T cells in Graves' hyperthyroidism and ophthalmopathy.

This sample comprised peripheral blood mononuclear cells (PBMCs), obtained at new diagnosis, from a patient treated with antithyroid drugs. Receptor source: a man between 18 and 29 years old with Graves disease. Both conserved end residues are part of each CDR3. A D gene is named only where the DNA matches it firmly.

v_gene: TRBV5-1
j_gene: TRBJ2-5
d_gene: .
CDR3aa: CASSLAGSQETQYF

v_gene: TRBV20-1
j_gene: TRBJ1-1
d_gene: TRBD1
CDR3aa: CSARRGPGGTEAFF

v_gene: TRBV20-1
j_gene: TRBJ2-3
d_gene: .
CDR3aa: CSATQGSTDTQYF

v_gene: TRBV12-3/TRBV12-4
j_gene: TRBJ2-1
d_gene: TRBD2
CDR3aa: CATLGGGAYNEQFF

v_gene: TRBV2
j_gene: TRBJ2-2
d_gene: TRBD1
CDR3aa: CASHGQGGRTGELFF

v_gene: TRBV11-2
j_gene: TRBJ2-6
d_gene: TRBD1
CDR3aa: CASSQEQGAGANVLTF

v_gene: TRBV11-2
j_gene: TRBJ2-1
d_gene: .
CDR3aa: CASSLVNGDPRVSSYNEQFF

v_gene: TRBV15
j_gene: TRBJ2-5
d_gene: TRBD2
CDR3aa: CATSTFHPLAGERETQYF

v_gene: TRBV20-1
j_gene: TRBJ1-1
d_gene: .
CDR3aa: CSARKDWNTEAFF

v_gene: TRBV3-1
j_gene: TRBJ1-1
d_gene: .
CDR3aa: CASCTSKRGNTEAFF

v_gene: TRBV29-1
j_gene: TRBJ1-1
d_gene: .
CDR3aa: CSVESRLWNTEAFF

v_gene: TRBV28
j_gene: TRBJ2-5
d_gene: TRBD1
CDR3aa: CASSFRGQPQETQYF

v_gene: TRBV18
j_gene: TRBJ2-5
d_gene: .
CDR3aa: CASSIRGEETQYF

v_gene: TRBV5-1
j_gene: TRBJ2-7
d_gene: TRBD1
CDR3aa: CASSGGTGINYEQYF

v_gene: TRBV6-5
j_gene: TRBJ1-1
d_gene: .
CDR3aa: CASSYTGWGADTEAFF

v_gene: TRBV20-1
j_gene: TRBJ2-1
d_gene: TRBD2
CDR3aa: CSARDREGPGLAGGWAYNEQFF

v_gene: TRBV30
j_gene: TRBJ2-1
d_gene: .
CDR3aa: CAWRIVRATRSYNEQFF

v_gene: TRBV20-1
j_gene: TRBJ2-7
d_gene: TRBD1
CDR3aa: CSARESGTGEGEQYF

v_gene: TRBV7-8
j_gene: TRBJ1-1
d_gene: .
CDR3aa: CASSYPQGSANTEAFF

v_gene: TRBV5-1
j_gene: TRBJ1-1
d_gene: .
CDR3aa: CASSSGRPMNTEAFF

v_gene: TRBV13
j_gene: TRBJ1-1
d_gene: .
CDR3aa: CASSLRKMNTEAFF

v_gene: TRBV20-1
j_gene: TRBJ2-3
d_gene: .
CDR3aa: CSAVISGKSTDTQYF

v_gene: TRBV12-3/TRBV12-4
j_gene: TRBJ1-2
d_gene: TRBD1
CDR3aa: CASSYGQGYGYTF

v_gene: TRBV29-1
j_gene: TRBJ2-7
d_gene: .
CDR3aa: CSVGASKYEQYF

v_gene: TRBV14
j_gene: TRBJ2-7
d_gene: .
CDR3aa: CASSHWGLTYEQYF

v_gene: TRBV5-6
j_gene: TRBJ1-5
d_gene: .
CDR3aa: CASSLGGNRNQPQHF

v_gene: TRBV27
j_gene: TRBJ2-2
d_gene: TRBD2
CDR3aa: CASSLVLGLGLPGELFF

v_gene: TRBV19
j_gene: TRBJ2-1
d_gene: .
CDR3aa: CASPSWVWERFPPNEQFF

v_gene: TRBV7-6
j_gene: TRBJ2-1
d_gene: .
CDR3aa: CASSIQARDHAIYNEQFF

v_gene: TRBV5-1
j_gene: TRBJ2-2
d_gene: TRBD2
CDR3aa: CASSLASGSWTGELFF

v_gene: TRBV29-1
j_gene: TRBJ2-5
d_gene: TRBD2
CDR3aa: CSAGGGETQYF

v_gene: TRBV7-2
j_gene: TRBJ2-1
d_gene: .
CDR3aa: CASSLPRGERPQDEQFF

v_gene: TRBV4-1
j_gene: TRBJ1-2
d_gene: TRBD1
CDR3aa: CASSQEGQGVYGYTF

v_gene: TRBV6-2/TRBV6-3
j_gene: TRBJ2-7
d_gene: .
CDR3aa: CASSYGVEQYF

v_gene: TRBV4-1
j_gene: TRBJ2-1
d_gene: .
CDR3aa: CASSQDLALTYNEQFF

v_gene: TRBV4-1
j_gene: TRBJ2-7
d_gene: .
CDR3aa: CASSQGVKSYEQYF

v_gene: TRBV10-3
j_gene: TRBJ2-7
d_gene: TRBD1
CDR3aa: CAISESDRVRREQYF

v_gene: TRBV18
j_gene: TRBJ2-4
d_gene: TRBD1
CDR3aa: CASSADRAQTSIQYF

v_gene: TRBV7-9
j_gene: TRBJ2-7
d_gene: TRBD1
CDR3aa: CASSLSDRTYEQYF

v_gene: TRBV4-1
j_gene: TRBJ2-1
d_gene: .
CDR3aa: CASSQELGPSLRGDNEQFF

v_gene: TRBV4-1
j_gene: TRBJ1-6
d_gene: TRBD1
CDR3aa: CASSQAPRGTGRTPLHF

v_gene: TRBV18
j_gene: TRBJ1-1
d_gene: .
CDR3aa: CASSPNLRTEAFF

v_gene: TRBV6-5
j_gene: TRBJ1-3
d_gene: .
CDR3aa: CASSYSIGGVGGNTIYF

v_gene: TRBV7-6
j_gene: TRBJ1-5
d_gene: .
CDR3aa: CASSLDGGSSPQHF

v_gene: TRBV9
j_gene: TRBJ2-3
d_gene: TRBD2
CDR3aa: CASSSPKTSGILTDTQYF